Listed here are 13 T cell receptor beta chains from one sample, sequenced in a study of T-cell memory formation after mild COVID-19. Via MiXCR, TCRdb re-called the 5' RACE reads, giving one row per CDR3 protein. The sample yields around 180,000 distinct CDR3 sequences, 15% to 20% seen once. Input material: PBMCs or a T cell subset sorted from them (not recorded which). The source is a young man who had mild COVID-19 (a few samples of this study predate the infection). Cell type and time point are not known.

This clonotype has just a few counts. The CDR3 DNA reads as TGTGCCACCAGCAGGTGGGCCGGGGGGGCAGGAAAGACCCAGTACTTC. It translates to CATSRWAGGAGKTQYF. The chain couples TRBV15 to TRBJ2-5; 8 bases agree with TRBD2. Germline V lookup: CDR1 LNHNV, CDR2 YYDKDF (reference sequence). The CDR3 covers 16 residues. Unmatched junction bases numbered 12, after V lost 3 bases and J lost 6 bases.

This clonotype was seen more than once but under ten times. V gene TRBV7-2 combines with J gene TRBJ1-1; D perhaps matches TRBD1 (5 bases). The V gene's germline CDR1 is SGHTA and CDR2 FQGNSA. V shed 0 bases and J shed 0 bases, with 11 bases lying between them. The CDR3 runs to 16 residues. The CDR3 DNA sequence: TGTGCCAGCAGCTTAGCCTTGGGACTGATGAACACTGAAGCTTTCTTT. The encoded protein is CASSLALGLMNTEAFF.

The chain carries TRBV27 and TRBJ2-3; D ambiguous. The CDR3 has 13 residues. Trimming pared 5 bases from V and 5 bases from J, leaving 11 bases between. Germline V gene lookup returns CDR1 MNHEY and CDR2 SMNVEV (reference sequence). The CDR3 protein is CASSPNGIDTQYF. In DNA form, the CDR3 reads TGTGCCAGCAGTCCCAATGGGATAGATACGCAGTATTTT.

The chain combines TRBV29-1 with TRBJ1-2, with D hard to call. The germline V gene encodes CDR1 SQVTM and CDR2 ANQGSEA. The V end lost 6 bases, the J end lost 0 bases, and 11 bases lay between the germline ends. CDR3 length equals 13 residues. The CDR3 spells CSVRRLANYGYTF. The CDR3 DNA sequence: TGCAGCGTCCGACGCCTAGCTAACTATGGCTACACCTTC.

This clonotype has a count of ten or more. The chain recombines TRBV6-6 with TRBJ2-7; D is unclear. This CDR3 comprises 11 residues. V lost 5 bases and J lost 4, with 6 bases in between. Germline CDR1 is MNHNY and CDR2 is SVGAGI (reference sequence). The CDR3 is CASSPWYEQYF. CDR3 nucleotides: TGTGCCAGCAGTCCCTGGTACGAGCAGTACTTC.

The V call is TRBV30, the J call TRBJ2-5; 9 bases are shared with TRBD2. From germline, CDR1 is GTSNPN and CDR2 SVGIG (reference sequence). The V gene end was trimmed by 5 bases and the J gene end by 5 bases; junction bases not matched to a gene: 0. The CDR3 totals 11 residues. CDR3 bases: TGTGCCTGGGCGGGGGGGGAGACCCAGTACTTC. Translation gives CAWAGGETQYF.

The chain employs TRBV7-3 and TRBJ2-3; TRBD2 might be the D (6 bases). The V gene lost 10 bases and the J gene lost 2 bases, with 13 bases spanning the gap. Germline loops: CDR1 SGHTA, CDR2 FQGTGA. This CDR3 contains 13 residues. CDR3 loop: CATASAYTDTQYF. The DNA for the CDR3 is TGTGCCACGGCTAGCGCCTACACAGATACGCAGTATTTT.

The chain uses TRBV7-9 and TRBJ1-1; D may be TRBD1 (6 bases). V lost 1 base and J 11 bases, leaving 14 bases between the germline ends. This CDR3 comprises 13 residues. Germline V lookup: CDR1 SEHNR, CDR2 FQNEAQ (reference sequence). This CDR3 is CASSLVGTGWAFF. CDR3 nucleotides: TGTGCCAGCAGCTTAGTAGGAACAGGGTGGGCTTTCTTT.

This clonotype was seen more than once but under ten times. J is TRBJ2-7 and V is TRBV9, with D possibly being TRBD2 (6 bases). The CDR3 is 14 residues long. Germline-derived CDR1 and CDR2 are SGDLS and YYNGEE. With 2 bases removed from V and 3 bases from J, the gap between germline ends came to 12 bases. The CDR3 here is CASSVSMGGYEQYF. Written as DNA, the CDR3 is TGTGCCAGCAGCGTTTCTATGGGGGGCTACGAGCAGTACTTC.

This sequence joins TRBV27 and TRBJ2-7; 7 nucleotides match TRBD1. The CDR3 consists of 16 residues. CDR1 is MNHEY, CDR2 SMNVEV, per germline (reference sequence). Losses at the gene ends were 6 bases for V and 2 bases for J; bases not matched to a gene: 13. This CDR3 is CASSPSARDRAYEQYV. The DNA of the CDR3 is TGTGCCAGCAGCCCCTCGGCACGAGACAGGGCCTACGAGCAGTACGTC.

A remark on this clonotype: The junction shows a germline mismatch at one end, possibly a read error. This chain joins TRBV24-1 and TRBJ1-5; a possible D gene is TRBD1 (5 bases). The V gene's germline CDR1 is KGHDR and CDR2 SFDVKD. The CDR3 has 12 amino acids. CDR3 protein: CATSDPGSPSGF. The CDR3 nucleotides read TGTGCCACCAGTGATCCAGGGTCGCCCTCGGGTTTT.

This clonotype has just a few counts. The chain combines TRBV7-6 with TRBJ2-2; 8 nucleotides line up with TRBD2. The CDR3 is made up of 12 amino acids. V trimming: 11 bases; J trimming: 6 bases; junction bases outside the gene matches: 5. Germline V gives CDR1 SGHVS, CDR2 FNYEAQ. Here the CDR3 reads CAGGGMAGELFF. For the CDR3, the DNA is TGTGCCGGCGGGGGGATGGCCGGGGAGCTGTTTTTT.

The chain carries TRBV7-2 and TRBJ1-2; maybe TRBD1 (5 bases). Germline values: CDR1 SGHTA, CDR2 FQGNSA. Trimming took 6 bases from V and 4 from J, leaving 15 bases between them. The CDR3 consists of 14 residues. This chain's CDR3 is CASRPVGGTYGYTF. Here the CDR3 DNA reads TGTGCCAGCAGGCCGGTCGGCGGGACCTATGGCTACACCTTC.